This TCR beta chain was retrieved from a study of radiotherapy plus CTLA-4 blockade in lung cancer. Study conclusions and caveats: Reported findings show early blood T cell clone dynamics, with interferon-beta, best predicted response.

TCRdb keeps only in-frame clones here, not all; method: immunoSEQ multiplex PCR. The sample contains roughly 80,000 clones, around 81% of which appear only once. The CDR3 is 21 residues long. Concerning this clone: Its antigen remains unknown.

The clonotype comes from a human donor with non-small cell lung cancer who had a partial response to radiotherapy plus ipilimumab. Some clones in this sample may be carry-over from other donors' samples. The chain carries TRBV21-1 and TRBJ1-5. TRBV21-1 is flagged as a pseudogene. The sequences come from peripheral blood, collected from a patient treated with radiotherapy plus ipilimumab. The CDR3 sequence: CASSKGRQPYPGGAECQPQHF. CDR3 bases: TGTGCCAGCAGCAAAGGGAGGCAGCCTTACCCGGGGGGCGCGGAGTGTCAGCCCCAGCATTTT.